This T cell receptor (beta chain) was sequenced in a study of blood T cells in healthy people across ages. Whole-study findings and limits: Significant beta diversity loss was already apparent by age approximately 36, declining roughly linearly.

Isolated PBMCs totaled at least 6 million in each sample. No fewer than 5.5 micrograms of total RNA were isolated from every sample. It was with a sample-barcoded 5' primer and a J-beta primer mix that a second PCR of roughly 7 to 12 cycles was run. TCRdb independently ran MiXCR on the 5' RACE reads; one entry per CDR3 protein. Of 800,000 to 1,300,000 distinct CDR3 sequences listed, roughly a quarter are singletons. Germline values: CDR1 PRHDT, CDR2 FYEKMQ (reference sequence). The CDR3 covers 14 residues. As to this clonotype: Its specificity is not known.

This sample was also put to use in a study of T cells of mothers and their children. That paper notes: It was through the M1S primer of the second PCR that sample barcodes and 2-4 random nucleotides were added.

The clonotype originates from a girl aged 2-9 years in good health. The sequenced material came from blood. The chain couples TRBV13 to TRBJ2-5; no reliable D call. The J call may be wrong; the DNA end is better matched by TRBJ2-1. CDR3 sequence reads: CASSLEQPYNEQFF. The CDR3 bases are TGTGCCAGCAGCTTAGAACAGCCATACAATGAGCAGTTCTTC.